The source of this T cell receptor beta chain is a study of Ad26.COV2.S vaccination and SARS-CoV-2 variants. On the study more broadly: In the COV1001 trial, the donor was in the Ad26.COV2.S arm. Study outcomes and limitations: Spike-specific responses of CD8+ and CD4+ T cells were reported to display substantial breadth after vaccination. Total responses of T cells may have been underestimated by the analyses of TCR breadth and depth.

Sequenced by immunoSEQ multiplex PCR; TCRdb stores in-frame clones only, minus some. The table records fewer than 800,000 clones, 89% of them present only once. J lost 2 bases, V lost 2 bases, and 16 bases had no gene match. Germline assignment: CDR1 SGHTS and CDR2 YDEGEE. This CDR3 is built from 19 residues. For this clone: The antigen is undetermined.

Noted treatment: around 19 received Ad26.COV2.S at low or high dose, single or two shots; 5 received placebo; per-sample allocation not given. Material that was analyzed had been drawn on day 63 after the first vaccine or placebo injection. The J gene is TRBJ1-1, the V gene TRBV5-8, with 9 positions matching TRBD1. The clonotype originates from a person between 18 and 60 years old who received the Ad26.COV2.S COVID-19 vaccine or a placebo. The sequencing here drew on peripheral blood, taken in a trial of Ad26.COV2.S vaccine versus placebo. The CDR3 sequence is CASSLGLNDRGSVNTEAFF. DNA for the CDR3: TGTGCCAGCAGCTTAGGGCTTAACGACAGGGGGTCGGTCAACACTGAAGCTTTCTTT.